A single sample gave rise to the 8 T cell receptor beta chains below, sequenced in a study of cytotoxic CD8 clonotypes in ibrutinib-treated CLL. TCRdb keeps only in-frame clones here, not all; method: immunoSEQ multiplex PCR. The sample holds about 140,000 clones, around 81% seen once. Sequencing used PBMCs, obtained after 36 months of ibrutinib treatment. The source is a human donor with chronic lymphocytic leukemia.

The chain carries TRBV28 and TRBJ2-1, with 7 bases aligning to TRBD1. This CDR3 region has 13 residues. The V and J ends lost 5 bases and 10 bases, in that order; junction bases with no gene match: 8. Germline loops: CDR1 MDHEN, CDR2 SYDVKM. CDR3 sequence (DNA): TGTGCCAGCAGTCTCCTACCGGGACAGGAGCAGTTCTTC. Amino acid sequence: CASSLLPGQEQFF.

V is TRBV9 and J is TRBJ2-3; no clear D. V shed 4 bases and J shed 0 bases, with 3 bases lying between them. The CDR3 consists of 12 residues. Germline values: CDR1 SGDLS, CDR2 YYNGEE. This CDR3 is CASSSSTDTQYF. The CDR3 region has the DNA TGTGCCAGCAGCTCCAGCACAGATACGCAGTATTTT.

The table lists this clone with a few counts. V usage is TRBV10-3 and J usage is TRBJ2-2, with 9 bases fitting TRBD2. The CDR3 totals 19 residues. Germline values: CDR1 ENHRY, CDR2 SYGVKD. Trimming at V came to 4 bases and at J to 0 bases, leaving 12 bases not matched to a gene. CDR3 DNA: TGTGCCATCAGTGGGGTCGCTAGCGGGGTTACAACGAACACCGGGGAGCTGTTTTTT. Protein sequence: CAISGVASGVTTNTGELFF.

J is TRBJ2-1 and V is TRBV7-2; D remains unclear. Between the trimmed V and J ends, which lost 7 bases and 8 bases, there was a span of 21 bases. The length of the CDR3 is 15 residues. Germline V gives CDR1 SGHTA, CDR2 FQGNSA. This chain's CDR3 is CASNFGPPSTDEQFF. The CDR3 nucleotides read TGTGCCAGCAACTTTGGACCCCCGAGTACTGATGAGCAGTTCTTC.

The chain recombines TRBV7-9 with TRBJ1-6; D may be TRBD1 (6 bases). The CDR3 spans 17 residues. Trimming took 5 bases from V and 6 from J, leaving 20 bases between them. Looked up from germline, CDR1 is SEHNR and CDR2 is FQNEAQ (reference sequence). The CDR3, as DNA: TGTGCCAGCAGCCTCCCGGTTTGGGGGGGCGGTAATTCACCCCTCCACTTT. This gives the protein CASSLPVWGGGNSPLHF.

This chain connects TRBV5-4 to TRBJ1-1; D might be TRBD1 (5 bases). V was shortened by 4 bases and J by 7 bases, with 11 bases between the two germline ends. This CDR3 is 12 amino acids long. Germline-derived CDR1 and CDR2 are SGHNT and YYREEE (reference sequence). The CDR3 nucleotides read TGTGCCAGCAGCCTCGGGACGGTTGAAGCTTTCTTT. It translates to CASSLGTVEAFF.

This clone was counted only a few times. The chain couples TRBV6-1 to TRBJ1-4; 8 bases align to TRBD1. This CDR3 comprises 14 residues. After removal of 5 bases from V and 7 bases from J, the junction contained 6 bases not matched to a gene. From germline, CDR1 is MNHNS and CDR2 SASEGT. As DNA, the CDR3 is TGTGCCAGCAGTATCGGACAGGGTAGTGAAAAACTGTTTTTT. Translated, it gives CASSIGQGSEKLFF.

V is TRBV18 and J is TRBJ2-6; 7 positions agree with TRBD1. The germline gives CDR1 KGHSH, CDR2 LQKENI. The CDR3 runs to 16 residues. After removal of 4 bases from V and 1 base from J, the junction contained 4 bases not matched to a gene. CDR3 nucleotide sequence: TGTGCCAGCTCACAAGGGACAGATTCTGGGGCCAACGTCCTGACTTTC. Its protein is CASSQGTDSGANVLTF.